These 10 T cell receptor beta chains originate from one sample sequenced in a study of cytomegalovirus exposure and HLA in healthy donors. Use of 60 Vbeta and 13 Jbeta primers characterized the PCR. Profiling relied on immunoSEQ multiplex PCR, and the TCRdb table lists in-frame clones only, not all of them. The sample yields more than 80,000 clones, approximately 74% seen once. Sequenced sample: PBMCs. The receptor set was obtained from a woman aged 70 to 79 in good health and CMV-seropositive.

The rearrangement links TRBV28 to TRBJ2-5; tentatively, D is TRBD2 (6 bases). The J call may be incorrect, as the DNA end agrees better with TRBJ2-7. Germline-derived CDR1 and CDR2 are MDHEN and SYDVKM. The CDR3 consists of 15 residues. The CDR3 loop is CASSNMGGLSYEQYF. The CDR3 DNA reads as TGTGCCAGCAGTAACATGGGAGGTCTATCCTACGAGCAGTACTTC.

This clone has a handful of counts. This sequence joins TRBV27 and TRBJ2-6; no clear D gene. Germline V gene lookup returns CDR1 MNHEY and CDR2 SMNVEV (reference sequence). The CDR3 has 17 residues. Between the trimmed V and J ends, which lost 6 bases and 0 bases, there was a span of 15 bases. The CDR3 here is CASRPHPSSSGANVLTF. The CDR3 nucleotides are TGTGCCAGCAGACCACATCCCTCTTCCTCTGGGGCCAACGTCCTGACTTTC.

This chain connects TRBV5-1 to TRBJ2-5, with D perhaps TRBD1 (7 bases). The CDR3 extends over 15 amino acids. The V gene's germline CDR1 is SGHRS and CDR2 YFSETQ. V lost 1 base and J lost 4, with 14 bases in between. The CDR3 DNA sequence: TGCGCCAGCAGCTTGACAGGGGAGGTCGGAGAGACCCAGTACTTC. This codes for CASSLTGEVGETQYF.

This clone was recorded a few times. This chain joins TRBV11-2 and TRBJ2-1; 11 bases match TRBD2. Germline CDR1 reads SGHAT; CDR2 reads FQNNGV. V lost 5 bases, J lost 9 bases, and 9 bases stayed unmatched. The CDR3 runs 15 residues. The CDR3 sequence is CASSLPSGGFVEQFF. The CDR3 DNA sequence: TGTGCCAGCAGCCTGCCTAGCGGGGGGTTTGTTGAGCAGTTCTTC.

The rearrangement uses TRBV29-1 and TRBJ2-3; D is possibly TRBD1 (6 bases). The CDR3 is made up of 14 amino acids. Trimming cost V 4 bases and J 3 bases, with 14 bases left between them. The germline CDR1 and CDR2 sequences are SQVTM and ANQGSEA. As DNA, the CDR3 is TGCAGCGTTGGGGGAGCAGGGGCTACAGATACGCAGTATTTT. This gives the protein CSVGGAGATDTQYF.

The V call is TRBV10-2, the J call TRBJ2-7; weak D call: TRBD2 (5 bases). Trimming shortened V by 3 bases and J by 9 bases, and 18 bases separated the two germline ends. The germline V gene encodes CDR1 WSHSY and CDR2 SAAADI. The CDR3 is 14 residues long. The CDR3 is CASSELVVSGAQYF. CDR3 DNA sequence: TGCGCCAGCAGTGAACTAGTAGTTAGTGGTGCGCAGTACTTC.

This clone was seen only a few times. The rearrangement uses TRBV9 and TRBJ1-2; TRBD1 is a possible D gene (5 bases). V was pared by 3 bases and J by 0 bases, with 12 bases between. The CDR3 spans 15 residues. CDR1 is SGDLS and CDR2 is YYNGEE in the germline V gene. CDR3 residues: CASSATGHTNYGYTF. The CDR3 region has the DNA TGTGCCAGCAGCGCAACAGGACATACTAACTATGGCTACACCTTC.

The chain employs TRBV7-9 and TRBJ2-3; D is undetermined. CDR1 is SEHNR and CDR2 is FQNEAQ in the germline V gene (reference sequence). V shed 2 bases and J shed 0 bases, with 12 bases lying between them. The CDR3 spans 16 residues. The chain's CDR3 is CASSLNIQKSTDTQYF. CDR3 in DNA: TGTGCCAGCAGCTTAAACATACAAAAAAGCACAGATACGCAGTATTTT.

The chain combines TRBV30 with TRBJ1-2; TRBD1 aligns across 10 bases. This CDR3 region has 12 residues. Per germline, CDR1 GTSNPN and CDR2 SVGIG (reference sequence). V dropped 5 bases and J dropped 6; count of bases not matched to a gene: 3. The CDR3 DNA reads as TGTGCCTGGCAGACAGGGGGCGATGGCTACACCTTC. This translates into CAWQTGGDGYTF.

V and J are TRBV11-1 and TRBJ2-7, with TRBD1 identical over 11 bases. Germline assignment: CDR1 SGHAT and CDR2 FQDESV (reference sequence). The CDR3 contains 14 residues. Trimming at V came to 6 bases and at J to 4 bases, leaving 5 bases not matched to a gene. The CDR3 protein is CASRARDRGYEQYF. CDR3 DNA: TGTGCCAGCAGGGCCCGGGACAGGGGGTACGAGCAGTACTTC.